This entry lists 29 T cell receptor beta chains sequenced from one sample in a study of Tregs in tolerant kidney transplant recipients. Assay used: immunoSEQ multiplex PCR; TCRdb lists only in-frame clones, some missing. In the table there are tens of thousands of clones, about 88% of which are singletons. This material consisted of CD4+ T cells from blood, taken before the transplant. The receptors shown here come from a human donor who received a combined kidney and bone marrow transplant.

The chain is built from TRBV5-6 and TRBJ1-2, with D unresolved. CDR1 and CDR2 (germline): SGHDT, YYEEEE. The CDR3 spans 15 residues. The V gene lost 0 bases and the J gene lost 5 bases, with 14 bases spanning the gap. CDR3 nucleotide sequence: TGTGCCAGCAGCTTGGTGGGCAGCGGGGAGTATGGCTACACCTTC. Translation gives CASSLVGSGEYGYTF. The complete variable domain, with remaining parts taken from reference TRBV5-6 and TRBJ1-2, reads DAGVTQSPTHLIKTRGQQVTLRCSPKSGHDTVSWYQQALGQGPQFIFQYYEEEERQRGNFPDRFSGHQFPNYSSELNVNALLLGDSALYLCASSLVGSGEYGYTFGSGTRLTVV.

V and J are TRBV18 and TRBJ2-7; D is undetermined. Trimming pared 3 bases from V and 2 bases from J, leaving 8 bases between. The CDR3 length is 13 residues. Germline-derived CDR1 and CDR2 are KGHSH and LQKENI. The CDR3 coding sequence is TGTGCCAGCTCACCTGGTAGTACCTACGAGCAGTACTTC. It codes for CASSPGSTYEQYF.

J is TRBJ2-7 and V is TRBV6-6; D call uncertain. Trimming stripped 7 bases from V and 7 bases from J, with 20 bases between. CDR1 and CDR2 (germline): MNHNY, SVGAGI (reference sequence). There are 14 residues in the CDR3. The CDR3 bases are TGTGCCAGCATCCAGACCAGAGGATTCGGGGAGCAGTACTTC. Encoded protein: CASIQTRGFGEQYF.

V gene TRBV5-1 combines with J gene TRBJ1-5; D is uncertain. The germline V gene has CDR1 SGHRS and CDR2 YFSETQ. The CDR3 covers 15 residues. V shed 0 bases and J shed 1 base, with 8 bases lying between them. The CDR3 loop is CASSLAGNSNQPQHF. CDR3 coding DNA: TGCGCCAGCAGCTTGGCCGGGAACAGCAATCAGCCCCAGCATTTT.

This clone showed up just once. J is TRBJ1-1 and V is TRBV19, with a weak D call TRBD1 (6 bases). V gave up 6 bases and J gave up 8 bases, with 10 bases separating them. Germline V gives CDR1 LNHDA, CDR2 SQIVND (reference sequence). The CDR3 is 11 amino acids. CDR3: CASRVGQEAFF. The CDR3 DNA is TGTGCCAGTAGGGTCGGACAGGAAGCTTTCTTT.

The chain recombines TRBV19 with TRBJ2-7, with TRBD2 matching over 14 bases. J gave up 3 bases and V 9 bases, and 10 bases lay outside the gene matches. The germline V gene encodes CDR1 LNHDA and CDR2 SQIVND (reference sequence). The CDR3 is 16 amino acids. CDR3 loop: CASSLGTSGRGYEQYF. DNA of the CDR3: TGTGCCAGCTCGTTGGGGACTAGCGGGAGAGGCTACGAGCAGTACTTC.

This clone has only one observation. This chain connects TRBV6-5 to TRBJ2-7; D possibly corresponds to TRBD1 (6 bases). This CDR3 is 14 amino acids long. The germline V and J ends were trimmed by 5 bases and 2 bases, with 13 bases remaining between them. Germline CDR1 and CDR2: MNHEY and SVGAGI. The CDR3 sequence is CASSPRGQPYEQYF. The CDR3 coding sequence is TGTGCCAGCAGTCCTCGTGGACAGCCCTACGAGCAGTACTTC.

This clone was detected a few times. V is TRBV5-6 and J is TRBJ1-2; D is undetermined. The CDR3 loop spans 14 amino acids. Trimming removed 4 bases at V and 8 bases at J, with 18 bases between. The germline CDR1 and CDR2 sequences are SGHDT and YYEEEE. This CDR3 reads CASSPGALGTGYTF. The CDR3 nucleotides are TGTGCCAGCAGCCCCGGAGCCCTGGGTACAGGCTACACCTTC.

The J gene is TRBJ2-5, the V gene TRBV4-2; 13 bases match TRBD2. V was pared by 4 bases and J by 0 bases, with 5 bases of the junction left unmatched. Germline V lookup: CDR1 LGHNA, CDR2 YNFKEQ. This CDR3 has 17 amino acids. CDR3 region: CASSPGLAGQYQETQYF. CDR3 nucleotides: TGTGCCAGCAGCCCGGGACTAGCGGGACAGTACCAAGAGACCCAGTACTTC.

This clone was detected only once. The chain has TRBV30 and TRBJ2-1, with 7 bases matching TRBD2. Germline V lookup: CDR1 GTSNPN, CDR2 SVGIG (reference sequence). V lost 2 bases to trimming and J lost 4 bases; unmatched junction nucleotides: 8. The CDR3 runs to 15 residues. CDR3 bases: TGTGCCTGGAGTTTGTTTGCGGGAGCGTACAATGAGCAGTTCTTC. This sequence encodes CAWSLFAGAYNEQFF.

The V and J genes are TRBV18 and TRBJ1-4; D uncertain. The CDR3 totals 14 residues. V lost 3 bases, J lost 0 bases, and 5 bases lay in between. Germline CDR1 and CDR2: KGHSH and LQKENI. CDR3 nucleotides: TGTGCCAGCTCACCGCGTTCAACTAATGAAAAACTGTTTTTT. Amino acid sequence: CASSPRSTNEKLFF.

This chain joins TRBV13 and TRBJ2-7; 8 bases fit TRBD1. The CDR3 covers 16 residues. Germline trimming cut 1 base from V and 5 bases from J; bases unmatched to any gene: 10. Germline CDR1 reads PRHDT; CDR2 reads FYEKMQ (reference sequence). The chain's CDR3 is CASSLAGTGIPHEQYF. CDR3 sequence (DNA): TGTGCCAGCAGCTTAGCTGGGACAGGAATTCCCCACGAGCAGTACTTC.

This chain connects TRBV5-1 to TRBJ2-2; D is perhaps TRBD1 (5 bases). Trimming stripped 2 bases from V and 7 bases from J, with 12 bases between. This CDR3 is built from 14 residues. The germline gives CDR1 SGHRS, CDR2 YFSETQ. This CDR3 reads CASSLPRGSGELFF. For the CDR3, the DNA is TGCGCCAGCAGCTTACCAAGGGGCAGCGGGGAGCTGTTTTTT.

The rearrangement links TRBV6-5 to TRBJ2-5; 7 bases fit TRBD1. Germline V lookup: CDR1 MNHEY, CDR2 SVGAGI. The CDR3 runs to 15 residues. Losses at the gene ends were 6 bases for V and 4 bases for J; bases not matched to a gene: 11. CDR3 bases: TGTGCCAGCAGGTCCGGACAGGTATACAGAGAGACCCAGTACTTC. The encoded protein is CASRSGQVYRETQYF.

A single count supports this clone. The chain couples TRBV5-1 to TRBJ2-7; the D gene is possibly TRBD1 (7 bases). Trimming removed 0 bases from V and 7 bases from J, with 8 bases in between. Germline CDR1 SGHRS, CDR2 YFSETQ. CDR3 length: 12 residues. Written as DNA, the CDR3 is TGCGCCAGCAGCTTGGCAGGGGGGGAGCAGTACTTC. Protein product: CASSLAGGEQYF.

This chain links TRBV11-3 with TRBJ2-1; D is undetermined. V lost 4 bases and J 5 bases, leaving 3 bases between the germline ends. The CDR3 loop spans 11 amino acids. Germline V gene data show CDR1 as SGHNT and CDR2 as YENEEA. Here the CDR3 reads CASSYNNEQFF. The DNA of the CDR3 is TGTGCCAGCAGCTATAACAATGAGCAGTTCTTC.

This chain uses TRBV4-2 with TRBJ2-7, with 9 bases aligning to TRBD2. This CDR3 region has 19 residues. V lost 0 bases to trimming and J lost 5 bases; unmatched junction nucleotides: 17. Germline values: CDR1 LGHNA, CDR2 YNFKEQ. Written as DNA, the CDR3 is TGTGCCAGCAGCCAAGAGGAGGCTAGCGGGAAGAGGGCCATCCACGAGCAGTACTTC. This codes for CASSQEEASGKRAIHEQYF.

The genes are TRBV28 and TRBJ2-1, with D possibly matching TRBD2 (5 bases). This CDR3 spans 14 amino acids. CDR1 and CDR2 (germline): MDHEN, SYDVKM. V was trimmed by 10 bases and J by 6 bases, leaving 19 bases between them. CDR3 bases: TGTGCCACCCTAGTACCGGGATTTTTCAATGAGCAGTTCTTC. The encoded protein is CATLVPGFFNEQFF.

This chain connects TRBV11-3 to TRBJ2-1; maybe TRBD1 (6 bases). Germline V gene sequence: CDR1 SGHNT, CDR2 YENEEA. The CDR3 contains 14 residues. The V and J ends lost 5 bases and 7 bases respectively, with 15 bases between them. In DNA, the CDR3 is TGTGCCAGCAGCCCCACCGGGACACCAAATGAGCAGTTCTTC. Translating it yields CASSPTGTPNEQFF.

The chain recombines TRBV28 with TRBJ2-1; D remains ambiguous. This CDR3 comprises 15 residues. Germline V gene sequence: CDR1 MDHEN, CDR2 SYDVKM. V was cut by 3 bases and J by 4 bases, with 13 bases left in between. CDR3 sequence reads: CASSFHKPRYNEQFF. The CDR3 bases are TGTGCCAGCAGTTTCCATAAGCCTCGATACAATGAGCAGTTCTTC. The whole variable domain, filled in from reference TRBV28 and TRBJ2-1, reads DVKVTQSSRYLVKRTGEKVFLECVQDMDHENMFWYRQDPGLGLRLIYFSYDVKMKEKGDIPEGYSVSREKKERFSLILESASTNQTSMYLCASSFHKPRYNEQFFGPGTRLTVL.

The rearrangement links TRBV2 to TRBJ2-6; 7 nucleotides line up with TRBD2. Germline V lookup: CDR1 SNHLY, CDR2 FYNNEI. CDR3 length: 16 amino acids. The V gene end was trimmed by 9 bases and the J gene end by 0 bases; junction bases not matched to a gene: 8. The CDR3, as DNA: TGTGCCAGGGGGCAGTGGGGGGGCTCTGGGGCCAACGTCCTGACTTTC. This gives the protein CARGQWGGSGANVLTF.

The V and J genes are TRBV5-1 and TRBJ1-1; 7 bases match TRBD1. The CDR3 runs 15 residues. Germline trimming cut 2 bases from V and 2 bases from J; bases unmatched to any gene: 6. Germline V gene lookup returns CDR1 SGHRS and CDR2 YFSETQ. The CDR3: CASSFGTVANTEAFF. In DNA form, the CDR3 reads TGCGCCAGCAGCTTCGGGACAGTCGCCAACACTGAAGCTTTCTTT. Looking up the rest from reference TRBV5-1 and TRBJ1-1 gives the full variable domain: KAGVTQTPRYLIKTRGQQVTLSCSPISGHRSVSWYQQTPGQGLQFLFEYFSETQRNKGNFPGRFSGRQFSNSRSEMNVSTLELGDSALYLCASSFGTVANTEAFFGQGTRLTVV.

This clone is a singleton in its sample. The chain couples TRBV28 to TRBJ2-1; D gene ambiguous. Germline values: CDR1 MDHEN, CDR2 SYDVKM. CDR3 length: 15 amino acids. The germline V and J ends were trimmed by 5 bases and 0 bases, with 11 bases remaining between them. The CDR3 loop reads CASSTAQDSYNEQFF. CDR3 nucleotides: TGTGCCAGCAGTACGGCCCAGGACTCCTACAATGAGCAGTTCTTC.

The chain is built from TRBV6-6 and TRBJ1-1; tentatively, D is TRBD1 (6 bases). The CDR3 has 14 residues. Germline V gives CDR1 MNHNY, CDR2 SVGAGI (reference sequence). The V and J ends lost 5 bases and 5 bases respectively, with 15 bases between them. The CDR3 loop is CASSDPGERTEAFF. DNA for the CDR3: TGTGCCAGCAGTGACCCAGGGGAAAGGACTGAAGCTTTCTTT.

The rearrangement joins TRBV5-1 to TRBJ2-7, with TRBD1 identical over 8 bases. The V and J ends lost 3 bases and 3 bases, in that order; junction bases with no gene match: 5. Germline V gene lookup returns CDR1 SGHRS and CDR2 YFSETQ. The CDR3 loop spans 14 amino acids. This CDR3 reads CASSSGQGLYEQYF. In DNA form, the CDR3 reads TGCGCCAGCAGCTCTGGACAGGGACTCTACGAGCAGTACTTC.

The chain uses TRBV28 and TRBJ2-7, with 10 bases matching TRBD2. The CDR3 extends over 14 amino acids. The ends lost 7 bases at V and 2 bases at J; junction bases unmatched: 5. In germline, CDR1 is MDHEN, CDR2 SYDVKM. The CDR3 nucleotides read TGTGCCAGCATTCTAGCGGGGGCCCCCTACGAGCAGTACTTC. Residues: CASILAGAPYEQYF.

V is TRBV5-4 and J is TRBJ1-5, with unresolved D. The CDR3 runs 14 residues. Trimming shortened V by 0 bases and J by 6 bases, and 10 bases separated the two germline ends. Germline CDR1 reads SGHNT; CDR2 reads YYREEE (reference sequence). The CDR3 sequence is CASSLDGAGQPQHF. The CDR3 region has the DNA TGTGCCAGCAGCTTGGACGGCGCGGGTCAGCCCCAGCATTTT.

The chain is built from TRBV29-1 and TRBJ2-1; 8 bases map to TRBD2. Germline CDR1 SQVTM, CDR2 ANQGSEA. The CDR3 is 14 amino acids. CDR3 residues: CSTGTSGGYNEQFF. The DNA for the CDR3 is TGCAGTACGGGGACCAGCGGGGGTTACAATGAGCAGTTCTTC.

This chain connects TRBV28 to TRBJ2-7; D remains unclear. V was clipped by 6 bases and J by 0 bases, with 6 bases between them. This CDR3 has 12 amino acids. CDR1 and CDR2 (germline): MDHEN, SYDVKM. The chain's CDR3 is CASRAASYEQYF. The CDR3 DNA follows: TGTGCCAGCAGGGCGGCCTCCTACGAGCAGTACTTC.